This T cell receptor (beta chain) was captured by sequencing in a study of T cell repertoires in cytomegalovirus infection. One entry per CDR3 protein, called by TCRdb with MiXCR from the reads. Of hundreds of thousands of distinct CDR3 sequences in the sample, approximately 25% were seen once. The ends lost 3 bases at V and 5 bases at J; junction bases unmatched: 4. The CDR3 contains 13 residues. Germline V CDR1 and CDR2: DFQATT, SNEGSKA (reference sequence). This TCR was recovered from a human donor in good health (CMV status not recorded). Some clones in this sample may be carry-over from other donors' samples. The chain links TRBV20-1 to TRBJ2-1, with TRBD2 identical over 7 bases. Source material: CD8+ T cells from PBMCs. The CDR3 reads CSASSLADNEQFF. CDR3 coding DNA: TGCAGTGCTAGTAGTCTAGCGGACAATGAGCAGTTCTTC.